These 14 T cell receptor beta chains were all obtained from the same sample, sequenced in a study of T cell repertoires in cytomegalovirus infection. TCRdb redid the calling of the reads with MiXCR, one entry per CDR3 protein. The table includes 570,000 or so distinct CDR3 sequences, roughly 42% detected once. Which antigens these TCRs recognize remains unknown. Material: cultured PBMCs, obtained from culture after CMV antigen stimulation. These receptors all stem from a human donor in good health (CMV status not recorded). Some clones in this sample may be carry-over from other donors' samples.

This clonotype was found many times. This chain joins TRBV7-2 and TRBJ2-1; 7 bases are a match to TRBD2. The germline V gene has CDR1 SGHTA and CDR2 FQGNSA. Trimming removed 4 bases from V and 0 bases from J; junction bases left unmatched: 6. The CDR3 has 16 amino acids. The CDR3 loop reads CASSSLSGVSYNEQFF. The CDR3 DNA is TGTGCCAGCAGCTCCCTAAGCGGGGTCTCCTACAATGAGCAGTTCTTC.

This clonotype was picked up many times. Here the CDR3 DNA reads TGTGCCAGCCGCCCCGACAGTGGATATGGCTACACCTTC. Protein sequence: CASRPDSGYGYTF. The chain couples TRBV7-2 to TRBJ1-2, with a possible D match to TRBD1 (5 bases). The CDR3 is made up of 13 amino acids. The germline V gene encodes CDR1 SGHTA and CDR2 FQGNSA. Between the trimmed V and J ends, which lost 8 bases and 5 bases, there was a span of 15 bases.

This clonotype was seen ten or more times. The V call is TRBV7-2, the J call TRBJ2-4; the D call may be TRBD1 or TRBD2 (7 bases each). The CDR3 consists of 17 residues. From germline, CDR1 is SGHTA and CDR2 FQGNSA. V lost 1 base and J lost 0, with 13 bases in between. DNA for the CDR3: TGTGCCAGCAGCTTAGGCGGCAGGGGGGGAGCCAAAAACATTCAGTACTTC. This codes for CASSLGGRGGAKNIQYF.

This clonotype was seen ten or more times. CDR3 bases: TGTGCCAGCAGCTTAGAGTTGGCGGGGGCGATAGATACGCAGTATTTT. This translates into CASSLELAGAIDTQYF. The chain links TRBV7-2 to TRBJ2-3, with D perhaps TRBD2 (7 bases). The CDR3 is made up of 16 amino acids. The V gene lost 1 base and the J gene lost 5 bases, with 16 bases spanning the gap. The germline V gene encodes CDR1 SGHTA and CDR2 FQGNSA.

This clonotype has only a few counts. V is TRBV6-1 and J is TRBJ1-5, with 8 bases lining up with TRBD1. The CDR3 spans 17 residues. Germline V gene data show CDR1 as MNHNS and CDR2 as SASEGT. The J segment lost 2 bases and the V segment lost 1 base, leaving 7 bases of the junction unmatched. The CDR3 reads CASSEGQGASGNQPQHF. CDR3 nucleotide sequence: TGTGCCAGCAGTGAAGGGCAGGGGGCGTCGGGCAATCAGCCCCAGCATTTT.

V usage is TRBV13 and J usage is TRBJ2-2; no firm D call. The CDR3 runs 16 residues. Per the germline V gene, CDR1 is PRHDT and CDR2 is FYEKMQ (reference sequence). Trimming removed 5 bases at V and 2 bases at J, with 15 bases between. CDR3 sequence: CASSPREVFNTGELFF. In DNA, the CDR3 is TGTGCCAGCAGCCCGCGTGAGGTTTTTAACACCGGGGAGCTGTTTTTT.

The chain employs TRBV28 and TRBJ1-2; D is possibly TRBD1 (6 bases). V was shortened by 8 bases and J by 2 bases, with 9 bases between the two germline ends. The CDR3 totals 12 residues. Looked up from germline, CDR1 is MDHEN and CDR2 is SYDVKM. CDR3: CASRQENYGYTF. CDR3 sequence (DNA): TGTGCCAGCCGACAGGAAAACTATGGCTACACCTTC.

The chain combines TRBV18 with TRBJ1-2; D unresolved. Trimming removed 2 bases from V and 0 bases from J, with 10 bases in between. Germline V gene lookup returns CDR1 KGHSH and CDR2 LQKENI. The CDR3 runs 15 residues. CDR3 sequence reads: CASSPGSPANYGYTF. DNA for the CDR3: TGTGCCAGCTCACCAGGCAGCCCAGCTAACTATGGCTACACCTTC.

The V and J genes are TRBV29-1 and TRBJ2-1; TRBD2 matches 11 bases. The germline V gene encodes CDR1 SQVTM and CDR2 ANQGSEA. The CDR3 contains 16 residues. J was trimmed by 3 bases and V by 3 bases; bases with no gene match: 7. CDR3 protein: CSVDRPGTSGYNEQFF. The CDR3, as DNA: TGCAGCGTTGATCGGCCCGGGACTAGCGGCTACAATGAGCAGTTCTTC.

In its sample, this clonotype was seen a few times. The chain carries TRBV9 and TRBJ2-3; D call uncertain. Trimming took 0 bases from V and 5 from J, leaving 10 bases between them. Germline V lookup: CDR1 SGDLS, CDR2 YYNGEE. The CDR3 sequence is 14 residues long. The chain's CDR3 is CASSVDDSRDTQYF. Written as DNA, the CDR3 is TGTGCCAGCAGCGTAGATGATAGCCGAGATACGCAGTATTTT.

This clonotype was detected a few times. This chain links TRBV27 with TRBJ2-3; 10 positions match TRBD2. From germline, CDR1 is MNHEY and CDR2 SMNVEV (reference sequence). V lost 4 bases, J lost 4 bases, and 8 bases stayed unmatched. The CDR3 has 16 residues. In DNA form, the CDR3 reads TGTGCCAGCAGTTGGCTAGCGGGAGCGGGGTCAGATACGCAGTATTTT. It encodes CASSWLAGAGSDTQYF.

A few counts support this clonotype. The J gene is TRBJ2-3, the V gene TRBV7-2; the D gene is possibly TRBD1 (6 bases). Germline loops: CDR1 SGHTA, CDR2 FQGNSA. The length of the CDR3 is 14 residues. V dropped 7 bases and J dropped 6 bases, with 17 bases sitting between them. The DNA for the CDR3 is TGTGCCAGCAACGTTCCCCAGGGGTTGGATACGCAGTATTTT. Its translation is CASNVPQGLDTQYF.

A few counts support this clonotype. This chain links TRBV2 with TRBJ2-7, with D uncertain. The length of the CDR3 is 10 residues. V was shortened by 4 bases and J by 4 bases, with 2 bases between the two germline ends. Germline lookup yields CDR1 SNHLY and CDR2 FYNNEI. The CDR3 here is CASSAYEQYF. CDR3 sequence (DNA): TGTGCCAGCAGTGCTTACGAGCAGTACTTC.

The CDR3 nucleotides are TGTGCCAGCAGCTTAGTCGCCAGCAACTATGGCTACACCTTC. This gives the protein CASSLVASNYGYTF. The chain joins TRBV7-9 to TRBJ1-2; D not certain. The ends were cut back, 1 base at V and 2 bases at J, with 8 bases in the middle. The germline V gene has CDR1 SEHNR and CDR2 FQNEAQ (reference sequence). CDR3 length equals 14 residues.